The source of this T cell receptor beta chain is a study of identical twins. V shed 6 bases, J shed 6 bases, and the junction held 11 bases outside the gene matches. Germline V gene data show CDR1 as MNHEY and CDR2 as SMNVEV (reference sequence). This CDR3 spans 15 amino acids. On this clonotype itself: Its antigen is currently unknown.

Overall study findings and caveats: Insertions were fewer in abundant cord blood beta clonotypes, whereas memory repertoires showed none of this pattern. Zero-insertion analyses might be partly confounded by invariant T cells like MAIT and iNKT. Out-of-frame beta sequences exhibited a weaker degree of excess twin sharing. Twin-shared out-of-frame alpha sequences were enriched for low generation probability.

Each CDR3 protein is one row after TCRdb ran MiXCR on the 5' RACE reads. The data hold just under 650,000 distinct CDR3 sequences, with roughly 7.2% observed a single time. These sequences were also reported in another study, on yellow fever vaccine responses in identical twins.

This TCR was sampled from a woman aged 18-30 years in good health. The chain couples TRBV27 to TRBJ2-7, with TRBD2 matching 10 bases. Sequencing used PBMCs. The DNA for the CDR3 is TGTGCCAGCAGCCCCCGCCGACTAGCGGGCGGCGAGCAGTACTTC. Protein product: CASSPRRLAGGEQYF.